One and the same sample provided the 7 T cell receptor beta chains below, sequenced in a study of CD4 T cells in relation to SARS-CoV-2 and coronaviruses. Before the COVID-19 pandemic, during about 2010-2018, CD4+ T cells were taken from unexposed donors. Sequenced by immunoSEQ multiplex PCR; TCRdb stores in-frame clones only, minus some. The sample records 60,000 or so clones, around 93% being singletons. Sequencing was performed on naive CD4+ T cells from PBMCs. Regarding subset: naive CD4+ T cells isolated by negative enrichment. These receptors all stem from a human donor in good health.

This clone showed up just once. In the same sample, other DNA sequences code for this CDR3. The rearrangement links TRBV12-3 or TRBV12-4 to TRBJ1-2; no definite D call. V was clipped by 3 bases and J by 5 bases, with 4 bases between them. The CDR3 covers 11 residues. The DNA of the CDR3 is TGTGCCAGCAGTTTGGGGTATGGCTACACCTTC. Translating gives CASSLGYGYTF.

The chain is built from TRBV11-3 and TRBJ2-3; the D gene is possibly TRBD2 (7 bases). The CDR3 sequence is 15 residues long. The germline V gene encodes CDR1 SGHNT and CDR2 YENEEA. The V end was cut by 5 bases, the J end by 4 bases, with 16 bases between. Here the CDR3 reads CASSPGGQSADTQYF. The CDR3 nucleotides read TGTGCCAGCAGCCCGGGGGGCCAGTCTGCAGATACGCAGTATTTT.

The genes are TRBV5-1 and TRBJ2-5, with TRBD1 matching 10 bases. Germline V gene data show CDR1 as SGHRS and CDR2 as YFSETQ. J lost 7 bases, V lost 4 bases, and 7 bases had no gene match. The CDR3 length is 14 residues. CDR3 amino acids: CASSIGTGDGTQYF. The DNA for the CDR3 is TGCGCCAGCAGCATCGGGACAGGGGACGGGACCCAGTACTTC.

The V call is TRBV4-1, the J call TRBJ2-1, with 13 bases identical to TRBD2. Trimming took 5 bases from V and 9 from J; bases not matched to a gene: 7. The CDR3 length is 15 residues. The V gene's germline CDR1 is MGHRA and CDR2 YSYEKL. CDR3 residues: CASSYGLAGDIEQFF. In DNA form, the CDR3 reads TGCGCCAGCAGCTATGGACTAGCGGGAGACATTGAGCAGTTCTTC.

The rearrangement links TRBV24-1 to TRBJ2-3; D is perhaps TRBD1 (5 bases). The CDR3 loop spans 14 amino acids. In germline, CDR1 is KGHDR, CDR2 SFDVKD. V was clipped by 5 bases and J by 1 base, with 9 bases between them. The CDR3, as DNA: TGTGCCACCAGTGGCCAGGGCCGCACAGATACGCAGTATTTT. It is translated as CATSGQGRTDTQYF.

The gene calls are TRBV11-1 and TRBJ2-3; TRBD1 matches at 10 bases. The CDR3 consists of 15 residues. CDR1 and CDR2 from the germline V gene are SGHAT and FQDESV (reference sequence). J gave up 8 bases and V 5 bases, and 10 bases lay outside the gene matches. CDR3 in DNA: TGTGCCAGCAGCCGACAGGGGGCGAGGGGTGGTACGCAGTATTTT. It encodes CASSRQGARGGTQYF.

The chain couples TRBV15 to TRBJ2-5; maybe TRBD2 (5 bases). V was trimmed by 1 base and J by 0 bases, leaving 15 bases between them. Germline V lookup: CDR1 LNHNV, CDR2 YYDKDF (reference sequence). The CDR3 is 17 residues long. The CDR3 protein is CATSRGAGSVYQETQYF. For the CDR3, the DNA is TGTGCCACCAGCAGAGGGGCGGGTTCCGTTTACCAAGAGACCCAGTACTTC.